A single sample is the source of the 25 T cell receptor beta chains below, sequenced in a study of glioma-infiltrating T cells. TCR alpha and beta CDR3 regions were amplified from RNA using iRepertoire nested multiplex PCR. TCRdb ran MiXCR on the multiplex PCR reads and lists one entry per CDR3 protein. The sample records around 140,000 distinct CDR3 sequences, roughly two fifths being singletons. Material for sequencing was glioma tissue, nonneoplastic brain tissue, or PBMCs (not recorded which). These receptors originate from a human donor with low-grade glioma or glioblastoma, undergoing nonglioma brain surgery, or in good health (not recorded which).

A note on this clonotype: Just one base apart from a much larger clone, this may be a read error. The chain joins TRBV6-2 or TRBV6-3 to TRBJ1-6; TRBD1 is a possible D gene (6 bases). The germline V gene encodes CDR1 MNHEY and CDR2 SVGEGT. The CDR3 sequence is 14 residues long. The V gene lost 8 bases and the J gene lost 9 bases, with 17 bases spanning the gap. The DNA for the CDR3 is TGTGCCAGCGGTTTCCAGGGGCGCTCTTCACCCCTCCACTTT. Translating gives CASGFQGRSSPLHF.

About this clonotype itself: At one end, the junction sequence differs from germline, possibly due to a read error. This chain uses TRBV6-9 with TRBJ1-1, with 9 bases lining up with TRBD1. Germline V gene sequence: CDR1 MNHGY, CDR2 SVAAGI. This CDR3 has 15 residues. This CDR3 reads CSSSYGPQGATEAFF. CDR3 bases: TGCTCCAGCAGTTACGGACCACAGGGGGCTACTGAAGCTTTCTTT.

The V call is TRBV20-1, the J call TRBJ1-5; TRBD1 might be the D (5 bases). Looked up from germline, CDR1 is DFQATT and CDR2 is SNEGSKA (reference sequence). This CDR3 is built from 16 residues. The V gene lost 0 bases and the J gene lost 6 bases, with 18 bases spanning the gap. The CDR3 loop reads CSARDLPKGEAQPQHF. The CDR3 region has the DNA TGCAGTGCTAGAGATCTCCCGAAAGGGGAGGCTCAGCCCCAGCATTTT.

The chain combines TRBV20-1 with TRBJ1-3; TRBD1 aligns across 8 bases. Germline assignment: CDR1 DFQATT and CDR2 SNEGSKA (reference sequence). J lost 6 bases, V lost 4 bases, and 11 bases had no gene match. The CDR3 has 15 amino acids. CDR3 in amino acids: CSATETGGRENTIYF. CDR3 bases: TGCAGTGCTACGGAAACAGGGGGAAGGGAAAACACCATATATTTT.

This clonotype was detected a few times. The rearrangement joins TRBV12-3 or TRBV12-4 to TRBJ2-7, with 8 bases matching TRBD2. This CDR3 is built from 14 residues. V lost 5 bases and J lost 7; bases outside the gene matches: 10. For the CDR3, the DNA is TGTGCCAGCAGTGCCGGGACTAGGGGGAGTGAGCAGTACTTC. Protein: CASSAGTRGSEQYF.

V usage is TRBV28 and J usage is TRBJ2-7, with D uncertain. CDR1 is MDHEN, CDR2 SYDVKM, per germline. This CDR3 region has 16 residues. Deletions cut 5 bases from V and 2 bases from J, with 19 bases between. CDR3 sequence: CASSTTRATGTYEQYF. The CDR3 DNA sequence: TGTGCCAGCAGTACCACCCGGGCTACCGGAACCTACGAGCAGTACTTC.

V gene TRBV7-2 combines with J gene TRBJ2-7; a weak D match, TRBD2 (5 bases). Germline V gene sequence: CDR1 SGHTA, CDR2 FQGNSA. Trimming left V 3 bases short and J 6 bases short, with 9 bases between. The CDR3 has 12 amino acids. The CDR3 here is CASSLDSLEQYF. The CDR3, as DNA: TGTGCCAGCAGCTTGGACTCCCTCGAGCAGTACTTC. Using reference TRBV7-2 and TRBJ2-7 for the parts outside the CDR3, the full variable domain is GAGVSQSPSNKVTEKGKDVELRCDPISGHTALYWYRQSLGQGLEFLIYFQGNSAPDKSGLPSDRFSAERTGGSVSTLTIQRTQQEDSAVYLCASSLDSLEQYFGPGTRLTVT.

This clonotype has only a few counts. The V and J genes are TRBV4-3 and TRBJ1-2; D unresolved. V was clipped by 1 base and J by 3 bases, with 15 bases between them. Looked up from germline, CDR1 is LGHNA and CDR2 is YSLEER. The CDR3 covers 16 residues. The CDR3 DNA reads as TGCGCCAGCAGCCAAGCCCACGGAGAGGCCTACTATGGCTACACCTTC. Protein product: CASSQAHGEAYYGYTF.

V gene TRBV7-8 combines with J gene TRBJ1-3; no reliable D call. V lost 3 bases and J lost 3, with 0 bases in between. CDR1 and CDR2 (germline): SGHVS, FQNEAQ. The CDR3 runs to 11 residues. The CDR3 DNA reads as TGTGCCAGCAGCTTTGGAAACACCATATATTTT. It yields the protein CASSFGNTIYF.

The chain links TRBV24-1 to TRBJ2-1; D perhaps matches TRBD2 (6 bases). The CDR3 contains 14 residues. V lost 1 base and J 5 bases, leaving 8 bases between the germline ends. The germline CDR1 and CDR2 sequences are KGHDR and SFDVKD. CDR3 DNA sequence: TGTGCCACCAGTGATTTCGGGGGACACAATGAGCAGTTCTTC. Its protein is CATSDFGGHNEQFF.

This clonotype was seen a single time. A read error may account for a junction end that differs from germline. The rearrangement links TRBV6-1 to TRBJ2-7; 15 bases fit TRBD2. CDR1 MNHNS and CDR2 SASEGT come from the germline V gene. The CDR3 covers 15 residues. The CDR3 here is CASSTGLAGGYERYF. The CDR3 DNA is TGTGCCAGCAGTACGGGACTAGCGGGAGGTTACGAGCGGTACTTC.

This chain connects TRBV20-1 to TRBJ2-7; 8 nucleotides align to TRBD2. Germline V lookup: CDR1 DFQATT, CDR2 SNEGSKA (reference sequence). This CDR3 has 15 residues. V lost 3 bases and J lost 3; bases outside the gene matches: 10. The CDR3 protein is CSARTISGALYEQYF. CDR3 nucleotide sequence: TGCAGTGCTAGGACCATTAGCGGGGCCCTCTACGAGCAGTACTTC.

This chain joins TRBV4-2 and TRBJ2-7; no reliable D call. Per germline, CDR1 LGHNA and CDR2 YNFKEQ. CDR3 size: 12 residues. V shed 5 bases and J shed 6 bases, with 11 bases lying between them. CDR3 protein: CASSSNPPEQYF. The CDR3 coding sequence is TGTGCCAGCAGCTCAAACCCCCCCGAGCAGTACTTC.

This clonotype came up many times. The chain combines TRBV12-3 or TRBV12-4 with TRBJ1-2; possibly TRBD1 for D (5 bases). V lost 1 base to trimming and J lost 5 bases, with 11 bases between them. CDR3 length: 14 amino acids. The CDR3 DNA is TGTGCCAGCAGTTTAGAGTCGAGGGGTTATGGCTACACCTTC. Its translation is CASSLESRGYGYTF.

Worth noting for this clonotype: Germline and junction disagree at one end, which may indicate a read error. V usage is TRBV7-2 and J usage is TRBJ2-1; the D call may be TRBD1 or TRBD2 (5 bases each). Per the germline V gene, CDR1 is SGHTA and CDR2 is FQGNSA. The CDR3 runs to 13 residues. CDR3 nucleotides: TGTGCCAGCAGCCTAGCAGGGACGCCGCAGCAGTTCTTC. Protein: CASSLAGTPQQFF.

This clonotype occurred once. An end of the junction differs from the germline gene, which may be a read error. The CDR3: CASSFYNEQSF. In DNA form, the CDR3 reads TGTGCCAGCAGCTTCTATAATGAGCAGTCCTTC. This chain joins TRBV7-9 and TRBJ2-1; D is unresolved. CDR1 is SEHNR, CDR2 FQNEAQ, per germline (reference sequence). The CDR3 consists of 11 residues.

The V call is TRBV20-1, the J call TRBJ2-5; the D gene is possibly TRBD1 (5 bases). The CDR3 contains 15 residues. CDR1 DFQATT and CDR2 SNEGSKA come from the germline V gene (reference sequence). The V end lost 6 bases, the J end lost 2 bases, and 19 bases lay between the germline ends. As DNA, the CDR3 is TGCAGTGCCACCAAATTGAACAGGAAACAAGAGACCCAGTACTTC. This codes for CSATKLNRKQETQYF.

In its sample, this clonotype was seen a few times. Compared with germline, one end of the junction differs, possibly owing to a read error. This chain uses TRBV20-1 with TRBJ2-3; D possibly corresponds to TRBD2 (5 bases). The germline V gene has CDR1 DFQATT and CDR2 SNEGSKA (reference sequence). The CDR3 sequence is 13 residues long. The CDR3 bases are TGCAGTGCTAGATCCCCTAGCACAGATACGCAGTGTTTT. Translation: CSARSPSTDTQCF.

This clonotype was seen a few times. CDR3 residues: CSARVRGTYNEQFF. In nucleotides, the CDR3 is TGCAGTGCTAGAGTTAGGGGAACTTACAATGAGCAGTTCTTC. The chain couples TRBV20-1 to TRBJ2-1; tentatively, D is TRBD1 (5 bases). Between the trimmed V and J ends, which lost 1 base and 4 bases, there was a span of 11 bases. CDR3 length: 14 residues. Per germline, CDR1 DFQATT and CDR2 SNEGSKA (reference sequence).

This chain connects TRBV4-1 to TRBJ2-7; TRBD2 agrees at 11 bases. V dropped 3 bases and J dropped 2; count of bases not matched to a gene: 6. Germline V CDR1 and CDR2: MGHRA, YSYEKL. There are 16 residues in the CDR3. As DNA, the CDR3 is TGCGCCAGCAGCCAGAAGGGACTAGCGGAGCCCTACGAGCAGTACTTC. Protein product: CASSQKGLAEPYEQYF.

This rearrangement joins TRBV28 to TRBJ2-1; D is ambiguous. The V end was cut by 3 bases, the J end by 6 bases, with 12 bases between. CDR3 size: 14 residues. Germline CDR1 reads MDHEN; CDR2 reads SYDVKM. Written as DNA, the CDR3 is TGTGCCAGCAGTTTCGAGACTGCCACCAATGAGCAGTTCTTC. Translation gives CASSFETATNEQFF.

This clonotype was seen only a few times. CDR3 amino acids: CASSFQTGGKTQYF. The CDR3 DNA reads TGTGCCAGCAGTTTTCAGACAGGGGGGAAGACCCAGTACTTC. The chain carries TRBV12-3 or TRBV12-4 and TRBJ2-5; TRBD1 matches 9 bases. V lost 3 bases to trimming and J lost 6 bases; unmatched junction nucleotides: 5. The CDR3 runs to 14 residues.

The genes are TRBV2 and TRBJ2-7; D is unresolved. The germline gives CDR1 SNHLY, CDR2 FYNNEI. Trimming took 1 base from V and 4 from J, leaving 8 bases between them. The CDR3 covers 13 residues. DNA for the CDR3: TGTGCCAGCAGTGAAGTAGGTACTTACGAGCAGTACTTC. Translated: CASSEVGTYEQYF.

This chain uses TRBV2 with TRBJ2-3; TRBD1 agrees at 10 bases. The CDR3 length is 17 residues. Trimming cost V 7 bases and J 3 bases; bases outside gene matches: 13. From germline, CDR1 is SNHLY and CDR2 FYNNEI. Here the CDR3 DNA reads TGTGCCAGCACCGGACAGGGGGGCGGGATTCTAACAGATACGCAGTATTTT. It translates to CASTGQGGGILTDTQYF.

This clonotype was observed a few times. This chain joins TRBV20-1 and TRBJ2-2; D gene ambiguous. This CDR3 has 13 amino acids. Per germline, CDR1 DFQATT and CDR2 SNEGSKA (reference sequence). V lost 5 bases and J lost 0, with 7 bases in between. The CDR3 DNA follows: TGCAGTGCTCCTACAACGAACACCGGGGAGCTGTTTTTT. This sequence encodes CSAPTTNTGELFF.